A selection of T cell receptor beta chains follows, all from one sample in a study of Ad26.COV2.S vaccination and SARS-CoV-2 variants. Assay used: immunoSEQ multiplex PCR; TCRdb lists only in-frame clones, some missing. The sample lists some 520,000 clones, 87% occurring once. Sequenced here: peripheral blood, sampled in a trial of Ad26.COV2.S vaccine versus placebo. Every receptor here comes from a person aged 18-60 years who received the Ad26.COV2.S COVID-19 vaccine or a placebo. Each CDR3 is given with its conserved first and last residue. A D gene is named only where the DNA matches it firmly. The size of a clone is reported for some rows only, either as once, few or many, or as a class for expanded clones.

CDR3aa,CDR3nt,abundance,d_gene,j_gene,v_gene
CASSFELASNEQFF,TGTGCCAGCAGCTTTGAACTAGCGTCCAATGAGCAGTTCTTC,NA,TRBD2,TRBJ2-1,TRBV11-3
CASSSTRQGASNFYGYTF,TGTGCCAGCTCGTCTACCCGGCAGGGGGCCTCGAATTTCTATGGCTACACCTTC,NA,TRBD1,TRBJ1-2,TRBV18
CASGILAGQETQYF,TGTGCCAGCGGGATACTAGCGGGTCAAGAGACCCAGTACTTC,NA,TRBD2,TRBJ2-5,TRBV6-6
CASSLDGGLGGAFF,TGCGCCAGCAGCTTGGACGGGGGGCTCGGGGGAGCTTTCTTT,NA,NA,TRBJ1-1,TRBV5-1
CASSATGSNQPQHF,TGTGCCAGCAGTGCGACAGGCTCTAATCAGCCCCAGCATTTT,NA,NA,TRBJ1-5,TRBV27
CARSLEAGRAGVNTQYF,TGTGCCAGAAGCTTGGAGGCCGGGAGGGCCGGGGTAAATACGCAGTATTTT,once,TRBD2,TRBJ2-3,TRBV5-3
CASSPGLSGTDTQYF,TGTGCCAGCAGCCCCGGCCTGTCGGGCACAGATACGCAGTATTTT,NA,NA,TRBJ2-3,TRBV7-2
CASSQGTDYSSPLHF,TGTGCCAGCAGCCAAGGGACAGACTACTCTTCACCCCTCCACTTT,NA,NA,TRBJ1-6,TRBV3-1/TRBV3-2
CATSSSTGFTNSPLHF,TGTGCCACCAGCAGCTCAACAGGGTTCACGAATTCACCCCTCCACTTT,few,NA,TRBJ1-6,TRBV15
CASSLGRGPNAGNTIYF,TGTGCCAGCAGCTTGGGGCGAGGCCCCAACGCTGGAAACACCATATATTTT,NA,NA,TRBJ1-3,TRBV9
CASVGSAGVLYNEQFF,TGTGCCAGCGTTGGTTCAGCGGGAGTCTTGTACAATGAGCAGTTCTTC,NA,TRBD2,TRBJ2-1,TRBV7-8
CASLSGTSGYNEQFF,TGTGCCAGTTTGAGCGGCACTAGCGGATACAATGAGCAGTTCTTC,NA,TRBD2,TRBJ2-1,TRBV27
CASSSKAGPYEQYF,TGTGCCAGCAGCTCTAAGGCGGGACCCTACGAGCAGTACTTC,NA,NA,TRBJ2-7,TRBV5-4
CASSISAGGVPNEQFF,TGTGCCAGTAGTATTTCTGCGGGAGGGGTTCCCAATGAGCAGTTCTTC,once,TRBD2,TRBJ2-1,TRBV19
CASSYLARGGHNEQFF,TGTGCCAGCAGTTATCTAGCCCGCGGCGGCCACAATGAGCAGTTCTTC,NA,NA,TRBJ2-1,TRBV28
CASNKQGVHTGELFF,TGTGCCAGCAACAAACAGGGGGTCCACACCGGGGAGCTGTTTTTT,NA,TRBD1,TRBJ2-2,TRBV11-2
CASSYRPEGTEAFF,TGTGCCAGCAGTTACAGACCCGAAGGGACTGAAGCTTTCTTT,NA,NA,TRBJ1-1,TRBV6-6
CASSPRQGSYEQYF,TGTGCCAGCTCACCCCGACAGGGGTCGTACGAGCAGTACTTC,NA,TRBD1,TRBJ2-7,TRBV18
CASRLGASTDTQYF,TGTGCCAGTAGGTTGGGTGCCTCGACAGATACGCAGTATTTT,NA,NA,TRBJ2-3,TRBV19
CASIKTSGMGEQYF,TGTGCCAGCATCAAGACTAGCGGGATGGGCGAGCAGTACTTC,NA,TRBD2,TRBJ2-7,TRBV5-5
CASSYNRPGLGANVLTF,TGCGCCAGCAGCTACAACCGGCCCGGTCTTGGGGCCAACGTCCTGACTTTC,NA,NA,TRBJ2-6,TRBV5-1
CASSGSGLAIDTQYF,TGTGCCAGCAGCGGATCGGGGCTAGCGATAGATACGCAGTATTTT,NA,NA,TRBJ2-3,TRBV7-3
CASVRWDRSYEQYF,TGTGCCAGTGTACGCTGGGACCGCTCCTACGAGCAGTACTTC,NA,NA,TRBJ2-7,TRBV5-3
CASSSGTLYEQYF,TGTGCCAGCAGTTCAGGGACACTCTACGAGCAGTACTTC,NA,NA,TRBJ2-7,TRBV12-3/TRBV12-4
CAWNIQGSYGYTF,TGTGCCTGGAACATACAGGGGTCCTATGGCTACACCTTC,NA,TRBD1,TRBJ1-2,TRBV30
CASSVVQGSEAFF,TGTGCCAGCAGCGTAGTACAGGGATCTGAAGCTTTCTTT,NA,NA,TRBJ1-1,TRBV9
CASSLEGWTYEQYF,TGTGCCAGCAGTTTAGAAGGATGGACCTACGAGCAGTACTTC,NA,NA,TRBJ2-7,TRBV6-2/TRBV6-3
CSVVGVQGQGTDTQYF,TGCAGCGTTGTGGGGGTGCAGGGACAGGGCACAGATACGCAGTATTTT,NA,TRBD1,TRBJ2-3,TRBV29-1
CASSLGTSGSYEQYF,TGTGCCAGCAGCTTGGGGACTAGCGGTTCCTACGAGCAGTACTTC,NA,TRBD2,TRBJ2-7,TRBV5-5
CAISVDTTPGYEQYF,TGTGCCATCAGTGTCGATACTACTCCAGGCTACGAGCAGTACTTC,NA,NA,TRBJ2-7,TRBV10-3
CASSLAGGETPGYTF,TGCGCCAGCAGCTTGGCGGGGGGCGAAACCCCCGGCTACACCTTC,NA,NA,TRBJ1-2,TRBV5-1
CASSFFLTGASGGGQFF,TGTGCCAGCAGTTTTTTCCTCACGGGGGCCTCCGGAGGCGGGCAGTTCTTC,few,NA,TRBJ2-1,TRBV28
CASSLEASGSGEQYF,TGTGCCAGCAGTTTAGAGGCTAGCGGCTCGGGGGAGCAGTACTTC,NA,TRBD2,TRBJ2-7,TRBV27
CASSLSAGGQGVAEQYF,TGTGCCAGCAGTTTATCCGCCGGGGGGCAAGGTGTAGCGGAGCAGTACTTC,NA,NA,TRBJ2-7,TRBV27
CASSRRRTVSYEQYF,TGTGCCAGCAGCCGTAGGAGGACTGTCTCCTACGAGCAGTACTTC,NA,NA,TRBJ2-7,TRBV5-6
CASSLGTSASYEQYF,TGTGCCAGCAGCTTAGGGACTAGCGCCTCCTACGAGCAGTACTTC,NA,TRBD2,TRBJ2-7,TRBV7-6
CASSFSGSEQFF,TGTGCCAGCAGTTTCAGCGGGAGCGAGCAGTTCTTC,NA,TRBD2,TRBJ2-1,TRBV6-2/TRBV6-3
CASSVSPSIVNEQFF,TGTGCCAGCAGCGTATCCCCCTCTATAGTAAATGAGCAGTTCTTC,NA,NA,TRBJ2-1,TRBV9
CASSEGTYNEQFF,TGTGCCAGCAGCGAAGGTACCTACAATGAGCAGTTCTTC,NA,NA,TRBJ2-1,TRBV9
CASMKTPNEKLFF,TGTGCCAGTATGAAGACACCGAATGAAAAACTGTTTTTT,once,NA,TRBJ1-4,TRBV19
CASSATHNEQFF,TGCGCCAGCAGTGCAACTCACAATGAGCAGTTCTTC,NA,NA,TRBJ2-1,TRBV10-2
CATGRGSVTGELFF,TGTGCCACGGGGAGGGGGTCGGTCACCGGGGAGCTGTTTTTT,NA,NA,TRBJ2-2,TRBV15